Listed here are 31 T cell receptor beta chains from one sample, sequenced in a study of blood T cell repertoires in COVID-19. The table came from immunoSEQ multiplex PCR; TCRdb's copy has only in-frame clones and leaves some out. The sample lists about 40,000 clones, 81% occurring once. The sequencing sample was made of peripheral blood. These receptors were taken from a human donor in a cohort sampled during active or convalescent COVID-19. The donor label of this sample is uncertain.

The chain employs TRBV19 and TRBJ1-2, with TRBD1 as a possible D gene (6 bases). Germline assignment: CDR1 LNHDA and CDR2 SQIVND (reference sequence). This CDR3 comprises 12 residues. Trimming took off 8 bases at V and 7 bases at J, with 14 bases between the two ends. The CDR3 protein is CASRPGDRGYTF. The CDR3 DNA sequence: TGTGCCAGTCGGCCAGGGGACCGTGGCTACACCTTC.

The table lists this clone with a few counts. V usage is TRBV2 and J usage is TRBJ2-4, with D perhaps matching TRBD2 (6 bases). Trimming removed 4 bases at V and 8 bases at J, with 12 bases between. The CDR3 covers 13 residues. The germline V gene encodes CDR1 SNHLY and CDR2 FYNNEI. The CDR3 is CASSGGERHIQYF. CDR3 DNA: TGTGCCAGCAGTGGGGGGGAAAGGCACATTCAGTACTTC.

The chain uses TRBV7-8 and TRBJ2-5; the D gene is possibly TRBD2 (6 bases). CDR1 and CDR2 from the germline V gene are SGHVS and FQNEAQ. This CDR3 has 11 amino acids. The CDR3 DNA reads as TGTGCGGCGGGGCCCCGGGGGACCCAGTACTTC. As protein: CAAGPRGTQYF.

The chain couples TRBV5-1 to TRBJ1-1, with TRBD1 matching over 8 bases. CDR1 SGHRS and CDR2 YFSETQ come from the germline V gene. The J segment lost 4 bases and the V segment lost 3 bases, leaving 5 bases of the junction unmatched. This CDR3 has 14 residues. DNA for the CDR3: TGCGCCAGCAGCTACACAGGGGGTAGCACTGAAGCTTTCTTT. Translating gives CASSYTGGSTEAFF.

The chain carries TRBV10-3 and TRBJ1-1; 9 bases line up with TRBD1. The V gene end was trimmed by 0 bases and the J gene end by 5 bases; junction bases not matched to a gene: 4. This CDR3 comprises 15 residues. Germline CDR1 is ENHRY and CDR2 is SYGVKD. CDR3 region: CAISESRTGVTEAFF. For the CDR3, the DNA is TGTGCCATCAGTGAGTCCAGGACAGGGGTGACTGAAGCTTTCTTT.

The chain has TRBV7-2 and TRBJ2-5, with D tentatively TRBD1 (6 bases). This CDR3 is built from 18 residues. V was cut by 1 base and J by 9 bases, with 27 bases left in between. Germline CDR1 reads SGHTA; CDR2 reads FQGNSA. CDR3 loop: CASSLGYLGAGLFGAQYF. The CDR3 nucleotides read TGTGCCAGCAGCTTAGGGTATCTGGGGGCAGGACTCTTCGGGGCCCAGTACTTC.

The J gene is TRBJ1-2, the V gene TRBV5-1, with TRBD1 identical over 7 bases. The ends lost 4 bases at V and 0 bases at J; junction bases unmatched: 3. CDR1 is SGHRS, CDR2 YFSETQ, per germline. This CDR3 comprises 14 residues. The CDR3 region has the DNA TGCGCCAGCAGCCGGACAGGAACTAACTATGGCTACACCTTC. Protein: CASSRTGTNYGYTF.

V gene TRBV6-2 or TRBV6-3 combines with J gene TRBJ2-1; D is ambiguous. With 4 bases removed from V and 0 bases from J, the gap between germline ends came to 10 bases. The CDR3 covers 15 residues. CDR1 MNHEY and CDR2 SVGEGT come from the germline V gene. The CDR3, as DNA: TGTGCCAGCAGTTGGTCTCTCAGCTCCTACAATGAGCAGTTCTTC. As protein: CASSWSLSSYNEQFF.

The V gene is TRBV24-1, the J gene TRBJ2-1; 10 bases are a match to TRBD1. Trimming cost V 1 base and J 8 bases; bases outside gene matches: 10. Germline assignment: CDR1 KGHDR and CDR2 SFDVKD. The CDR3 extends over 17 amino acids. The CDR3 reads CATSDFGVGQGEDEQFF. The CDR3 region has the DNA TGTGCCACCAGTGATTTTGGCGTAGGACAGGGGGAGGATGAGCAGTTCTTC.

This chain joins TRBV19 and TRBJ1-5, with 7 positions matching TRBD1. The CDR3 loop spans 16 amino acids. Germline V gene lookup returns CDR1 LNHDA and CDR2 SQIVND (reference sequence). With 4 bases clipped from V and 0 bases from J, the junction kept 6 bases outside the gene matches. The CDR3 protein is CASSKEQGTSNQPQHF. The CDR3 DNA follows: TGTGCCAGTAGTAAAGAACAGGGGACTAGCAATCAGCCCCAGCATTTT. The variable domain in full, completed from reference TRBV19 and TRBJ1-5, reads DGGITQSPKYLFRKEGQNVTLSCEQNLNHDAMYWYRQDPGQGLRLIYYSQIVNDFQKGDIAEGYSVSREKKESFPLTVTSAQKNPTAFYLCASSKEQGTSNQPQHFGDGTRLSIL.

Only a few counts were recorded for this clone. J is TRBJ2-7 and V is TRBV5-5; TRBD2 aligns across 9 bases. This CDR3 has 17 residues. CDR1 is SGHKS and CDR2 is YYEKEE in the germline V gene (reference sequence). The junction had 9 bases not matched to a gene; V was cut back by 0 bases and J by 2 bases. In DNA, the CDR3 is TGTGCCAGCAGCTTGGCCCCAATAGCGGGAGCCCCCTACGAGCAGTACTTC. Amino acids: CASSLAPIAGAPYEQYF.

A few counts support this clone. This chain uses TRBV7-8 with TRBJ2-4; tentatively, D is TRBD1 (6 bases). V lost 5 bases and J 8 bases, leaving 22 bases between the germline ends. In germline, CDR1 is SGHVS, CDR2 FQNEAQ. The CDR3 totals 16 residues. This chain's CDR3 is CASSLKGLGATDIQYF. CDR3 nucleotides: TGTGCCAGCAGCCTTAAAGGGCTGGGGGCTACCGACATTCAGTACTTC.

This rearrangement joins TRBV7-8 to TRBJ1-1; D gene unclear. V was shortened by 3 bases and J by 3 bases, with 5 bases between the two germline ends. This CDR3 has 12 residues. Germline V gene sequence: CDR1 SGHVS, CDR2 FQNEAQ. In DNA form, the CDR3 reads TGTGCCAGCAGCTTCCGGGACACTGAAGCTTTCTTT. Protein product: CASSFRDTEAFF.

The chain combines TRBV27 with TRBJ2-2, with D maybe TRBD2 (5 bases). V dropped 0 bases and J dropped 7 bases, with 9 bases sitting between them. The germline V gene has CDR1 MNHEY and CDR2 SMNVEV (reference sequence). This CDR3 is 14 amino acids long. The CDR3 DNA reads as TGTGCCAGCAGTTTATCCCGAGCGGTCGGGGAGCTGTTTTTT. It codes for CASSLSRAVGELFF.

The chain uses TRBV5-6 and TRBJ2-1; 9 bases align to TRBD2. Germline CDR1 reads SGHDT; CDR2 reads YYEEEE. The ends lost 5 bases at V and 8 bases at J; junction bases unmatched: 11. The CDR3 is made up of 15 amino acids. The CDR3, as DNA: TGTGCCAGCAGATTCTTTAGCGGGAGTGTCTATGAGCAGTTCTTC. Translation gives CASRFFSGSVYEQFF.

V gene TRBV2 combines with J gene TRBJ1-3; D is uncertain. CDR1 is SNHLY, CDR2 FYNNEI, per germline. V lost 9 bases and J 0 bases, leaving 15 bases between the germline ends. This CDR3 is 15 amino acids long. CDR3 loop: CASRYTESSGNTIYF. The CDR3 nucleotides are TGTGCCAGTCGATACACAGAGAGCTCTGGAAACACCATATATTTT.

V and J are TRBV9 and TRBJ2-5; the match to TRBD1 covers 10 bases. Germline V CDR1 and CDR2: SGDLS, YYNGEE. With V trimmed by 4 bases and J by 5 bases, 8 bases remained unmatched. The length of the CDR3 is 15 residues. CDR3 residues: CASSPRDRGGETQYF. In DNA, the CDR3 is TGTGCCAGCAGCCCCCGGGACAGGGGTGGGGAGACCCAGTACTTC.

The chain couples TRBV28 to TRBJ2-7, with 9 bases fitting TRBD1. Germline V gene lookup returns CDR1 MDHEN and CDR2 SYDVKM. The CDR3 is 15 residues long. With 5 bases clipped from V and 6 bases from J, the junction kept 11 bases outside the gene matches. CDR3 in DNA: TGTGCCAGCAGTCCCCGAGGGACAGGGACTGCCGAGCAGTACTTC. Amino acids: CASSPRGTGTAEQYF.

V usage is TRBV2 and J usage is TRBJ2-1; tentative D call: TRBD2 (6 bases). Germline CDR1 SNHLY, CDR2 FYNNEI. Trimming stripped 0 bases from V and 6 bases from J, with 9 bases between. CDR3 size: 14 residues. The CDR3: CASSEAETSNEQFF. The CDR3 DNA reads as TGTGCCAGCAGTGAAGCCGAGACTAGCAATGAGCAGTTCTTC.

This clone was seen at least ten times. CDR3 protein: CASSSGLAGGISEQFF. The CDR3 DNA sequence: TGTGCCAGCAGCTCGGGACTAGCGGGAGGGATCAGTGAGCAGTTCTTC. The chain has TRBV7-9 and TRBJ2-1, with 16 nucleotides matching TRBD2. Germline V lookup: CDR1 SEHNR, CDR2 FQNEAQ (reference sequence). The CDR3 is 16 amino acids. V was clipped by 4 bases and J by 9 bases; unmatched bases: 6. Full variable domain (missing parts from reference TRBV7-9 and TRBJ2-1): DTGVSQNPRHKITKRGQNVTFRCDPISEHNRLYWYRQTLGQGPEFLTYFQNEAQLEKSRLLSDRFSAERPKGSFSTLEIQRTEQGDSAMYLCASSSGLAGGISEQFFGPGTRLTVL.

The chain combines TRBV11-3 with TRBJ2-5, with 7 bases that match TRBD1. Trimming at V came to 6 bases and at J to 0 bases, leaving 4 bases not matched to a gene. CDR3 length: 14 amino acids. Germline V gene data show CDR1 as SGHNT and CDR2 as YENEEA. CDR3 amino acids: CASSADRYQETQYF. The CDR3 DNA sequence: TGTGCCAGCAGTGCGGACAGGTACCAAGAGACCCAGTACTTC.

The V call is TRBV9, the J call TRBJ1-2; 9 bases are a match to TRBD1. J gave up 4 bases and V 0 bases, and 1 base lay outside the gene matches. In germline, CDR1 is SGDLS, CDR2 YYNGEE. The CDR3 is 14 amino acids. The CDR3 sequence: CASSVGDRVYGYTF. CDR3 nucleotide sequence: TGTGCCAGCAGCGTAGGGGACAGGGTCTATGGCTACACCTTC.

The chain joins TRBV7-9 to TRBJ2-7; 11 bases line up with TRBD2. The V gene's germline CDR1 is SEHNR and CDR2 FQNEAQ (reference sequence). CDR3 size: 15 residues. V shed 5 bases and J 4 bases; nucleotides not matched to a gene: 7. As DNA, the CDR3 is TGTGCCAGCAGCGATAGCGGGAGGGCCACTTACGAGCAGTACTTC. Translation gives CASSDSGRATYEQYF.

This clone was observed a handful of times. V gene TRBV19 combines with J gene TRBJ2-5, with TRBD1 identical over 7 bases. V was pared by 10 bases and J by 5 bases, with 10 bases of the junction left unmatched. CDR3 length: 13 residues. Germline V gene sequence: CDR1 LNHDA, CDR2 SQIVND (reference sequence). DNA for the CDR3: TGTGCCACTACCGGGACCAGGGGGGAGACCCAGTACTTC. Its protein product is CATTGTRGETQYF.

The chain recombines TRBV24-1 with TRBJ2-5; TRBD2 matches at 11 bases. The V gene end was trimmed by 9 bases and the J gene end by 4 bases; junction bases not matched to a gene: 3. Germline lookup yields CDR1 KGHDR and CDR2 SFDVKD. This CDR3 has 13 amino acids. The CDR3: CATASGRRETQYF. The CDR3 nucleotides are TGTGCCACCGCTAGCGGGAGGAGAGAGACCCAGTACTTC.

The CDR3 sequence: CASTEGGRETQYF. The CDR3 nucleotides are TGTGCCAGCACCGAAGGGGGCAGGGAGACCCAGTACTTC. The V gene is TRBV6-5, the J gene TRBJ2-5; 7 bases align to TRBD1. There are 13 residues in the CDR3. The germline V gene encodes CDR1 MNHEY and CDR2 SVGAGI. Trimming at V came to 7 bases and at J to 5 bases, leaving 7 bases not matched to a gene.

The CDR3 DNA follows: TGTGCCAGCAGCACCATGGCGGGGGGGGATGGCGAGCAGTACTTC. This translates into CASSTMAGGDGEQYF. The chain couples TRBV4-2 to TRBJ2-7, with TRBD2 matching 9 bases. From germline, CDR1 is LGHNA and CDR2 YNFKEQ. CDR3 length: 15 amino acids. Trimming removed 5 bases from V and 6 bases from J; junction bases left unmatched: 11.

The chain carries TRBV24-1 and TRBJ1-1; D ambiguous. CDR1 and CDR2 (germline): KGHDR, SFDVKD. The CDR3 covers 13 residues. Trimming stripped 0 bases from V and 6 bases from J, with 7 bases between. CDR3 loop: CATSDLSGSEAFF. DNA of the CDR3: TGTGCCACCAGTGATTTGTCAGGATCTGAAGCTTTCTTT.

This clone came up once. The chain links TRBV2 to TRBJ2-4; 8 bases are shared with TRBD1. The V and J ends lost 7 bases and 9 bases, in that order; junction bases with no gene match: 8. This CDR3 is 13 amino acids long. Germline V lookup: CDR1 SNHLY, CDR2 FYNNEI. CDR3 in amino acids: CASISRGLSIQYF. The CDR3 DNA sequence: TGTGCCAGCATAAGCAGGGGGCTTAGCATTCAGTACTTC.

The chain carries TRBV30 and TRBJ2-1; 8 bases fit TRBD2. The CDR3 is 13 amino acids. Losses at the gene ends were 0 bases for V and 5 bases for J; bases not matched to a gene: 0. Germline CDR1 and CDR2: GTSNPN and SVGIG (reference sequence). CDR3 loop: CAWSVLADNEQFF. CDR3 DNA: TGTGCCTGGAGTGTACTAGCGGACAATGAGCAGTTCTTC.

The chain employs TRBV7-3 and TRBJ2-1, with TRBD1 matching 11 bases. Trimming cost V 5 bases and J 3 bases; bases outside gene matches: 3. Germline CDR1 is SGHTA and CDR2 is FQGTGA. The CDR3 spans 15 residues. The CDR3 protein is CASSTGTGGYNEQFF. CDR3 sequence (DNA): TGTGCCAGCAGCACCGGGACAGGGGGCTACAATGAGCAGTTCTTC.